The rows below give T cell receptor beta chains drawn from one sample of a study of T cells expressing NK-cell markers. TCRdb reanalyzed the 5' RACE reads, giving one entry per CDR3 protein sequence and no DNA. The sample table sets out 130,000 to 150,000 distinct CDR3 sequences. The sequenced material came from blood T cells: a sorted CD56 or NKG2C T cell subset, CD4+ or CD8+ T cells, or bulk PBMC T cells (not recorded which). The source is a man aged 18 to 35 in good health. Both conserved end residues are part of each CDR3.

V gene: TRBV12-3/TRBV12-4
J gene: TRBJ2-3
CDR3 protein: CASRPGEGGTDTQYF

V gene: TRBV27
J gene: TRBJ2-7
CDR3 protein: CASSLSQGAGYEQYF

V gene: TRBV7-2
J gene: TRBJ1-2
CDR3 protein: CASSTNDRGYYGYTF

V gene: TRBV11-3
J gene: TRBJ2-1
CDR3 protein: CASRGGLRNEQFF

V gene: TRBV12-3/TRBV12-4
J gene: TRBJ1-4
CDR3 protein: CASRGALNEKLFF

V gene: TRBV7-6
J gene: TRBJ2-5
CDR3 protein: CASSPGGEGLESPQYF

V gene: TRBV15
J gene: TRBJ2-5
CDR3 protein: CATSTESQETQYF

V gene: TRBV6-1
J gene: TRBJ2-1
CDR3 protein: CASSEFLGVYYNEQFF

V gene: TRBV12-3/TRBV12-4
J gene: TRBJ1-2
CDR3 protein: CASSLGSRYTF

V gene: TRBV5-1
J gene: TRBJ2-2
CDR3 protein: CASSLVGESGELFF

V gene: TRBV15
J gene: TRBJ1-2
CDR3 protein: CATSRDLERDGYTF

V gene: TRBV27
J gene: TRBJ2-3
CDR3 protein: CASSLNRFDTQYF

V gene: TRBV4-1
J gene: TRBJ2-1
CDR3 protein: CASSQENQPNEQFF

V gene: TRBV12-3/TRBV12-4
J gene: TRBJ2-1
CDR3 protein: CASLAGAEQFF